A selection of T cell receptor beta chains follows, all from one sample in a study of blood T cell repertoires in COVID-19. Sequencing used immunoSEQ multiplex PCR; TCRdb keeps in-frame clones, though not all of them. The table lists 300,000 to 400,000 clones, roughly 90% of them singletons. The source material was peripheral blood. These receptors all come from a woman aged 30 to 39 with COVID-19, enrolled during active disease. The CDR3 runs from the conserved cysteine through the conserved F or W. The D gene is left open where the match is weak. Size tells how often a clone was seen (once, few, many) or the class of an expanded clone, and some rows leave it out.

j_call: TRBJ1-2; v_call: TRBV19; d_call: NA; clone_size: NA; cdr3_aa: CASSPTGRANYGYTF; cdr3_nt: TGTGCCAGTAGTCCAACAGGGCGAGCTAACTATGGCTACACCTTC
j_call: TRBJ2-5; v_call: TRBV29-1; d_call: NA; clone_size: once; cdr3_aa: CSVLYRVKETQYF; cdr3_nt: TGCAGCGTTTTATACAGGGTAAAAGAGACCCAGTACTTC
j_call: TRBJ1-4; v_call: TRBV6-5; d_call: NA; clone_size: NA; cdr3_aa: CASTSDSSNEKLFF; cdr3_nt: TGTGCCAGCACCTCTGACAGTTCTAATGAAAAACTGTTTTTT
j_call: TRBJ2-1; v_call: TRBV5-1; d_call: NA; clone_size: NA; cdr3_aa: CASSLLGGERNEQFF; cdr3_nt: TGCGCCAGCAGCTTGTTGGGGGGAGAGAGAAATGAGCAGTTCTTC
j_call: TRBJ2-2; v_call: TRBV19; d_call: TRBD2; clone_size: NA; cdr3_aa: CASTQGLAGGVYKELFF; cdr3_nt: TGTGCCAGTACCCAAGGACTAGCGGGGGGGGTATACAAGGAGCTGTTTTTT
j_call: TRBJ1-1; v_call: TRBV10-2; d_call: TRBD1; clone_size: NA; cdr3_aa: CASKLYRQGGITEAFF; cdr3_nt: TGCGCCAGCAAGCTGTATAGACAGGGGGGAATCACTGAAGCTTTCTTT
j_call: TRBJ1-5; v_call: TRBV7-2; d_call: NA; clone_size: NA; cdr3_aa: CASSSSRGGSNQPQHF; cdr3_nt: TGTGCCAGCAGCTCGAGTCGGGGGGGTAGCAATCAGCCCCAGCATTTT
j_call: TRBJ2-3; v_call: TRBV12-3/TRBV12-4; d_call: NA; clone_size: NA; cdr3_aa: CASSQRGTDTQYF; cdr3_nt: TGTGCCAGCAGCCAACGCGGGACAGATACGCAGTATTTT
j_call: TRBJ1-2; v_call: TRBV4-2; d_call: NA; clone_size: NA; cdr3_aa: CASSQESGVGYTF; cdr3_nt: TGTGCCAGCAGCCAAGAATCCGGGGTTGGCTACACCTTC
j_call: TRBJ2-7; v_call: TRBV4-3; d_call: TRBD2; clone_size: NA; cdr3_aa: CASSQRLAGEQYF; cdr3_nt: TGCGCCAGCAGCCAAAGACTAGCGGGAGAGCAGTACTTC
j_call: TRBJ2-3; v_call: TRBV27; d_call: NA; clone_size: NA; cdr3_aa: CASSLGLANRFSTDTQYF; cdr3_nt: TGTGCCAGCAGTTTAGGTTTGGCGAACAGGTTTAGCACAGATACGCAGTATTTT
j_call: TRBJ1-4; v_call: TRBV7-8; d_call: TRBD1; clone_size: NA; cdr3_aa: CASSSDRGNEKLFF; cdr3_nt: TGTGCCAGCAGCTCGGACAGGGGCAACGAAAAACTGTTTTTT
j_call: TRBJ2-2; v_call: TRBV19; d_call: NA; clone_size: NA; cdr3_aa: CASTTGDLNTGELFF; cdr3_nt: TGTGCCAGTACTACGGGGGACTTAAACACCGGGGAGCTGTTTTTT
j_call: TRBJ1-5; v_call: TRBV11-2; d_call: NA; clone_size: NA; cdr3_aa: CASSPAANTGINQPQHF; cdr3_nt: TGTGCCAGCAGCCCCGCAGCTAACACAGGGATCAATCAGCCCCAGCATTTT
j_call: TRBJ1-5; v_call: TRBV29-1; d_call: NA; clone_size: NA; cdr3_aa: CSVAIPDNSNQPQHF; cdr3_nt: TGCAGCGTTGCCATCCCCGACAATAGCAATCAGCCCCAGCATTTT
j_call: TRBJ1-6; v_call: TRBV2; d_call: NA; clone_size: NA; cdr3_aa: CASIRDSNSPLHF; cdr3_nt: TGTGCCAGCATTCGGGACTCTAATTCACCCCTCCACTTT
j_call: TRBJ1-1; v_call: TRBV4-3; d_call: NA; clone_size: NA; cdr3_aa: CASSQGAGRAFF; cdr3_nt: TGCGCCAGCAGCCAAGGAGCAGGGAGGGCTTTCTTT
j_call: TRBJ1-4; v_call: TRBV6-5; d_call: NA; clone_size: NA; cdr3_aa: CASRGLEEKLFF; cdr3_nt: TGTGCCAGCAGGGGACTGGAAGAAAAACTGTTTTTT
j_call: TRBJ2-2; v_call: TRBV5-4; d_call: TRBD1; clone_size: NA; cdr3_aa: CASSPGTVNTGELFF; cdr3_nt: TGTGCCAGCAGTCCCGGGACAGTTAACACCGGGGAGCTGTTTTTT
j_call: TRBJ2-1; v_call: TRBV6-4; d_call: NA; clone_size: NA; cdr3_aa: CASSDYWGTDNEQFF; cdr3_nt: TGTGCCAGCAGTGACTACTGGGGGACTGACAATGAGCAGTTCTTC
j_call: TRBJ2-1; v_call: TRBV7-2; d_call: NA; clone_size: NA; cdr3_aa: CASSLVFLERYNNEQFF; cdr3_nt: TGTGCCAGCAGCTTAGTTTTCCTAGAAAGATACAACAATGAGCAGTTCTTC
j_call: TRBJ2-7; v_call: TRBV6-6; d_call: NA; clone_size: once; cdr3_aa: CASTDTSGGGGYEQYF; cdr3_nt: TGTGCCAGCACCGACACAAGTGGGGGAGGAGGCTACGAGCAGTACTTC
j_call: TRBJ1-2; v_call: TRBV11-2; d_call: NA; clone_size: once; cdr3_aa: CASRAIRNTGLNYGYTF; cdr3_nt: TGTGCCAGCAGAGCTATCAGAAACACAGGTTTAAACTATGGCTACACCTTC
j_call: TRBJ1-2; v_call: TRBV5-6; d_call: NA; clone_size: NA; cdr3_aa: CASSLPSHGYTF; cdr3_nt: TGTGCCAGCAGCTTGCCCTCCCATGGCTACACCTTC
j_call: TRBJ2-7; v_call: TRBV28; d_call: TRBD1; clone_size: few; cdr3_aa: CASSRQGTNYEQYF; cdr3_nt: TGTGCCAGCAGCCGACAGGGTACGAACTACGAGCAGTACTTC
j_call: TRBJ2-1; v_call: TRBV29-1; d_call: TRBD2; clone_size: NA; cdr3_aa: CSAASGGRNEQFF; cdr3_nt: TGCAGCGCCGCTAGCGGAGGACGCAATGAGCAGTTCTTC
j_call: TRBJ2-5; v_call: TRBV7-9; d_call: TRBD1; clone_size: few; cdr3_aa: CASSLGGTGKETQYF; cdr3_nt: TGTGCCAGCAGCCTAGGAGGGACAGGCAAAGAGACCCAGTACTTC
j_call: TRBJ2-3; v_call: TRBV10-3; d_call: TRBD2; clone_size: NA; cdr3_aa: CAISDGAGGGTDTQYF; cdr3_nt: TGTGCCATCAGTGATGGAGCGGGAGGCGGCACAGATACGCAGTATTTT
j_call: TRBJ2-2; v_call: TRBV4-1; d_call: NA; clone_size: NA; cdr3_aa: CASSPGNTGELFF; cdr3_nt: TGCGCCAGCAGCCCCGGGAACACCGGGGAGCTGTTTTTT
j_call: TRBJ1-1; v_call: TRBV11-3; d_call: NA; clone_size: few; cdr3_aa: CASSETEGVTEAFF; cdr3_nt: TGTGCCAGCAGCGAAACAGAGGGGGTCACTGAAGCTTTCTTT
j_call: TRBJ2-1; v_call: TRBV7-2; d_call: NA; clone_size: NA; cdr3_aa: CASSLAERQTEFF; cdr3_nt: TGTGCCAGCAGCTTAGCCGAAAGACAGACCGAGTTCTTC
j_call: TRBJ1-1; v_call: TRBV24-1; d_call: NA; clone_size: NA; cdr3_aa: CATSANGGGAEAFF; cdr3_nt: TGTGCCACCAGTGCCAACGGAGGAGGGGCTGAAGCTTTCTTT
j_call: TRBJ1-2; v_call: TRBV9; d_call: TRBD1; clone_size: NA; cdr3_aa: CASSARTGPNYGYTF; cdr3_nt: TGTGCCAGCAGCGCTCGGACAGGGCCTAACTATGGCTACACCTTC
j_call: TRBJ1-2; v_call: TRBV29-1; d_call: TRBD1; clone_size: NA; cdr3_aa: CSVEYTGVSSGYTF; cdr3_nt: TGCAGCGTCGAATATACAGGGGTTAGTAGTGGCTACACCTTC
j_call: TRBJ2-5; v_call: TRBV10-2; d_call: TRBD2; clone_size: NA; cdr3_aa: CASGGRLAGVETQYF; cdr3_nt: TGCGCCAGCGGGGGGCGGCTAGCGGGGGTCGAGACCCAGTACTTC
j_call: TRBJ2-1; v_call: TRBV6-4; d_call: TRBD2; clone_size: NA; cdr3_aa: CASSTNLGTSGNNEQFF; cdr3_nt: TGTGCCAGCAGTACAAACTTAGGAACTAGCGGGAATAATGAGCAGTTCTTC
j_call: TRBJ2-5; v_call: TRBV10-3; d_call: TRBD2; clone_size: NA; cdr3_aa: CAISRGGQETQYF; cdr3_nt: TGTGCCATCAGTCGGGGGGGTCAAGAGACCCAGTACTTC
j_call: TRBJ2-2; v_call: TRBV6-1; d_call: TRBD2; clone_size: few; cdr3_aa: CASSGLAGQNTGELFF; cdr3_nt: TGTGCCAGCAGTGGTCTAGCGGGGCAGAACACCGGGGAGCTGTTTTTT
j_call: TRBJ2-7; v_call: TRBV9; d_call: TRBD1; clone_size: NA; cdr3_aa: CASSPLRGPSYEQYF; cdr3_nt: TGTGCCAGCAGCCCCCTAAGGGGGCCCTCCTACGAGCAGTACTTC
j_call: TRBJ1-5; v_call: TRBV6-4; d_call: NA; clone_size: few; cdr3_aa: CASSEGGANQPQHF; cdr3_nt: TGTGCCAGCAGTGAGGGGGGGGCCAATCAGCCCCAGCATTTT
j_call: TRBJ2-7; v_call: TRBV4-1; d_call: NA; clone_size: NA; cdr3_aa: CASSQVGLANTYEQYF; cdr3_nt: TGCGCCAGCAGCCAAGTGGGACTCGCCAACACCTACGAGCAGTACTTC
j_call: TRBJ2-7; v_call: TRBV27; d_call: TRBD2; clone_size: once; cdr3_aa: CASSLQRGVNEQYF; cdr3_nt: TGTGCCAGCAGTTTACAGCGGGGGGTTAACGAGCAGTACTTC
j_call: TRBJ2-2; v_call: TRBV19; d_call: TRBD2; clone_size: once; cdr3_aa: CASRWGLNTGELFF; cdr3_nt: TGTGCCAGTAGGTGGGGACTAAACACCGGGGAGCTGTTTTTT
j_call: TRBJ1-2; v_call: TRBV28; d_call: NA; clone_size: NA; cdr3_aa: CASSFPQGIDGYTF; cdr3_nt: TGTGCCAGCAGTTTCCCTCAGGGTATTGATGGCTACACCTTC
j_call: TRBJ2-2; v_call: TRBV7-2; d_call: NA; clone_size: NA; cdr3_aa: CASTFSLGDTGELFF; cdr3_nt: TGTGCCAGCACCTTCTCACTCGGGGACACCGGGGAGCTGTTTTTT
j_call: TRBJ2-3; v_call: TRBV7-4; d_call: TRBD2; clone_size: NA; cdr3_aa: CASSSPGTTRNTDTQYF; cdr3_nt: TGTGCCAGCAGCTCCCCCGGGACTACGAGAAACACAGATACGCAGTATTTT
j_call: TRBJ2-7; v_call: TRBV7-8; d_call: TRBD1; clone_size: NA; cdr3_aa: CASSLGGNRGFPYEQYF; cdr3_nt: TGTGCCAGCAGCTTAGGAGGCAACAGGGGGTTTCCCTACGAGCAGTACTTC
j_call: TRBJ1-6; v_call: TRBV19; d_call: NA; clone_size: NA; cdr3_aa: CASSMEAGSRSPLHF; cdr3_nt: TGTGCCAGTAGTATGGAAGCAGGCAGCAGGTCACCCCTCCACTTT